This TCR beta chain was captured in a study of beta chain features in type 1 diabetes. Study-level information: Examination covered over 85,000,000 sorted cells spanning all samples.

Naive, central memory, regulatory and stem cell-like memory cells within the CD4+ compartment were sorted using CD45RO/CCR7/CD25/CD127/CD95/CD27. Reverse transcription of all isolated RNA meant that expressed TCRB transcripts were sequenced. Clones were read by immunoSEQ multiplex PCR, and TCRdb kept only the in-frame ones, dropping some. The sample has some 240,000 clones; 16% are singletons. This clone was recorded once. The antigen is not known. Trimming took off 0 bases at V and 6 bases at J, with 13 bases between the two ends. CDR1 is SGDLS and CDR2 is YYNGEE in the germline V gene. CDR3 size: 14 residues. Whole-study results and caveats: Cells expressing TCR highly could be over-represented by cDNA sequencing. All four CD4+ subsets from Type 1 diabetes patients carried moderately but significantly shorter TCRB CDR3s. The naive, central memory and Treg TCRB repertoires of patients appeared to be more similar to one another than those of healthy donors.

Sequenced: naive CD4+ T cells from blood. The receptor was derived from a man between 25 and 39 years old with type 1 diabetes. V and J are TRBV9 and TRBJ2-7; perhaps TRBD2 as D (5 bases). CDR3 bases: TGTGCCAGCAGCGTAGAAGCGGTCTATGCCGAGCAGTACTTC. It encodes CASSVEAVYAEQYF. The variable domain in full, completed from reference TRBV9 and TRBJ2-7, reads DSGVTQTPKHLITATGQRVTLRCSPRSGDLSVYWYQQSLDQGLQFLIQYYNGEERAKGNILERFSAQQFPDLHSELNLSSLELGDSALYFCASSVEAVYAEQYFGPGTRLTVT.